This TCR beta chain is drawn from a study of cytomegalovirus exposure and HLA in healthy donors. PCR was performed using 60 Vbeta and 13 Jbeta primers. TCRdb's table, derived via immunoSEQ multiplex PCR, lists solely in-frame clones and lacks some. Of 85,000 to 90,000 clones in the sample, around four fifths were seen once. V trimming: 0 bases; J trimming: 5 bases; junction bases outside the gene matches: 9. CDR3 length: 16 residues. Germline V gene data show CDR1 as MGHRA and CDR2 as YSYEKL. The source is a man aged 25 to 45 in good health and CMV-seronegative. The chain combines TRBV4-1 with TRBJ1-2; 7 bases map to TRBD1. Sequencing was performed on PBMCs. Here the CDR3 DNA reads TGCGCCAGCAGCCAAGAGACAGGGTCTTCGTCGTATGGCTACACCTTC. Translation: CASSQETGSSSYGYTF.